This paragraph covers one T cell receptor beta chain sequence. Germline V gene sequence: CDR1 MNHEY, CDR2 SMNVEV (reference sequence). Trimming removed 4 bases at V and 5 bases at J, with 10 bases between. The CDR3 length is 13 residues. These data come from a study of blood T cell repertoires in COVID-19. The wider study: Italy, Spain and the United States were the sources of the convalescent and acute COVID-19 samples. Nucleic acid was either cDNA or gDNA, and it came from T cells, B-cell-depleted T cells, or PBMCs.

Sequencing used immunoSEQ multiplex PCR; TCRdb keeps in-frame clones, though not all of them. The top ten clones hold about 8.3% of a sample with approximately 160,000 clones, approximately 80% of them seen once. The rearrangement links TRBV27 to TRBJ2-3; the D is unclear. This TCR came from a man between 60 and 70 years old with acute or convalescent COVID-19. Sequencing input: peripheral blood. The CDR3 DNA follows: TGTGCCAGCAGTTCCGCGAACAGAGATACGCAGTATTTT. It is translated as CASSSANRDTQYF.